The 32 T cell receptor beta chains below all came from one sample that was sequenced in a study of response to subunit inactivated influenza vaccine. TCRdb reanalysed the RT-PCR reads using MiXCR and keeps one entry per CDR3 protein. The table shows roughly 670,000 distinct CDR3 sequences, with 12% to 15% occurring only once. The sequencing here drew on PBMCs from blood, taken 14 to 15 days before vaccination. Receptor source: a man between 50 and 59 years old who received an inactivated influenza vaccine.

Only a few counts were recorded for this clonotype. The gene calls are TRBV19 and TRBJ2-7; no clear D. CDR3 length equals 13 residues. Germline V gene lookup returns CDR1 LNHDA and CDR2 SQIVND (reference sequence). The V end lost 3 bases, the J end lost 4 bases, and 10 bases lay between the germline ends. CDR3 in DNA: TGTGCCAGTAGTATCAAGGACGGTTACGAGCAGTACTTC. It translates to CASSIKDGYEQYF.

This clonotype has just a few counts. CDR3 region: CASSVGGSAGYEQYF. The CDR3 region has the DNA TGTGCCAGCAGCGTAGGGGGGTCAGCGGGCTACGAGCAGTACTTC. The rearrangement links TRBV9 to TRBJ2-7, with D perhaps TRBD2 (6 bases). The CDR3 runs to 15 residues. Germline V gene data show CDR1 as SGDLS and CDR2 as YYNGEE. The ends were cut back, 0 bases at V and 3 bases at J, with 13 bases in the middle.

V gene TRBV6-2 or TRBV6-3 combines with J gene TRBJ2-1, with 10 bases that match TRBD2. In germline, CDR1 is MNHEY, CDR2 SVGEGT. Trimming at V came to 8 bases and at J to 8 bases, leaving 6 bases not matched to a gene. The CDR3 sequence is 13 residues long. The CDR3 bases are TGTGCCAGCCGCCTAGCGGGAGCTCATGAGCAGTTCTTC. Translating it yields CASRLAGAHEQFF.

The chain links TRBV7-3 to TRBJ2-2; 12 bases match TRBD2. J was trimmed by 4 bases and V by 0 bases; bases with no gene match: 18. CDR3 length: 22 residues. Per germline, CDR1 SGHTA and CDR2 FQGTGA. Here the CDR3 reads CASSLTFGLRLAGDPSTGELFF. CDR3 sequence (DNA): TGTGCCAGCAGCTTAACTTTTGGTTTGAGACTAGCGGGGGACCCTTCCACCGGGGAGCTGTTTTTT.

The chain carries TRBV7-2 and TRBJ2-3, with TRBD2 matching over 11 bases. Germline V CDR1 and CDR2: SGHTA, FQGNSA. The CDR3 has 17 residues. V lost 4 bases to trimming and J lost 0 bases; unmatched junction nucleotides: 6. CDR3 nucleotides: TGTGCCAGCAGCTACAGACTAGCGGGACCAAGCACAGATACGCAGTATTTT. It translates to CASSYRLAGPSTDTQYF.

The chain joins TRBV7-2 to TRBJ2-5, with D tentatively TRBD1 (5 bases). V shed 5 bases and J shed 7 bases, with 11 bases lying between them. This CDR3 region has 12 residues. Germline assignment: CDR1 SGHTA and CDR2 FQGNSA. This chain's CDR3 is CASSAGFGTQYF. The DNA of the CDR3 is TGTGCCAGCAGCGCAGGGTTCGGGACCCAGTACTTC.

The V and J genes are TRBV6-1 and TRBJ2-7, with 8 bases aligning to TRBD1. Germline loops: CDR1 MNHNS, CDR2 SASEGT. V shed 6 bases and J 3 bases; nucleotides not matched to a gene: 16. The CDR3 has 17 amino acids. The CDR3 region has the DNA TGTGCCAGCAGCCGATCCCGCCCGTCAGGGGGCTTCTACGAGCAGTACTTC. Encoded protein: CASSRSRPSGGFYEQYF.

CDR3 bases: TGTGCCAGCAGAATAGCGGGTAACAATGAGCAGTTCTTC. Translated: CASRIAGNNEQFF. J is TRBJ2-1 and V is TRBV12-3 or TRBV12-4; 7 bases align to TRBD2. The junction had 4 bases not matched to a gene; V was cut back by 6 bases and J by 5 bases. CDR3 length: 13 amino acids.

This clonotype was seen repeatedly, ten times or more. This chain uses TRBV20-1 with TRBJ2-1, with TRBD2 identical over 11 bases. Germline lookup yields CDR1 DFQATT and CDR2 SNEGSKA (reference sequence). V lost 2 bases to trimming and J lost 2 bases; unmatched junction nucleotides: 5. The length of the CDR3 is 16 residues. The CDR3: CSARLLLAGAYNEQFF. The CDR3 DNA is TGCAGTGCTAGACTCCTACTAGCGGGAGCCTACAATGAGCAGTTCTTC.

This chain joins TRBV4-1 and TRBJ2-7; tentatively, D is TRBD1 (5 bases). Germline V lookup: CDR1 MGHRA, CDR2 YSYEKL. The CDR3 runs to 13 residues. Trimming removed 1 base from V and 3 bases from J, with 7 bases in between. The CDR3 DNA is TGCGCCAGCAGCCAAGTCAGGGACTACGAGCAGTACTTC. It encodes CASSQVRDYEQYF.

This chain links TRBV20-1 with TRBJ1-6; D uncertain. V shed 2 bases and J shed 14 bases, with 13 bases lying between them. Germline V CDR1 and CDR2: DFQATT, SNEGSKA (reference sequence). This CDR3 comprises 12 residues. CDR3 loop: CSARHQRVSLHF. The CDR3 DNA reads TGCAGTGCTAGACACCAGAGGGTTTCCCTCCACTTT.

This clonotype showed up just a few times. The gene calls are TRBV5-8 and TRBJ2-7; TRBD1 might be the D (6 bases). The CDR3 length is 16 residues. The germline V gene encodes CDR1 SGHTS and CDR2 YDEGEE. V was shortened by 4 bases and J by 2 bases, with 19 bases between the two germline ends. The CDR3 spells CASSPLSGTTPYEQYF. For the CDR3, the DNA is TGTGCCAGCAGCCCCCTCTCCGGGACAACTCCCTACGAGCAGTACTTC. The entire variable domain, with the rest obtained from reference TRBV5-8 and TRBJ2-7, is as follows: EAGVTQSPTHLIKTRGQQATLRCSPISGHTSVYWYQQALGLGLQFLLWYDEGEERNRGNFPPRFSGRQFPNYSSELNVNALELEDSALYLCASSPLSGTTPYEQYFGPGTRLTVT.

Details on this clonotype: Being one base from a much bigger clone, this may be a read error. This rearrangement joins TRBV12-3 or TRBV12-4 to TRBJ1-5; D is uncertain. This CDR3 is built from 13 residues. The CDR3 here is CACSLRRNQPQHF. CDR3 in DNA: TGTGCCTGCAGTTTACGCCGCAATCAGCCCCAGCATTTT.

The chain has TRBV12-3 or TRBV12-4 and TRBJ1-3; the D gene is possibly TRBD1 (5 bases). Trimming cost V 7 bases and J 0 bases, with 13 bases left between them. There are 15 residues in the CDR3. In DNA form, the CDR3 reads TGTGCCAGCACCGTCCAGGGCTACTCTGGAAACACCATATATTTT. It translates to CASTVQGYSGNTIYF.

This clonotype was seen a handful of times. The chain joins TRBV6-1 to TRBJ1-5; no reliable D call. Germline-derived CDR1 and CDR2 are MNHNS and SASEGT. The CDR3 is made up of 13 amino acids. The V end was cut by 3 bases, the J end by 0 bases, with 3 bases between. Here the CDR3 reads CASSDNSNQPQHF. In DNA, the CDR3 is TGTGCCAGCAGTGATAATAGCAATCAGCCCCAGCATTTT.

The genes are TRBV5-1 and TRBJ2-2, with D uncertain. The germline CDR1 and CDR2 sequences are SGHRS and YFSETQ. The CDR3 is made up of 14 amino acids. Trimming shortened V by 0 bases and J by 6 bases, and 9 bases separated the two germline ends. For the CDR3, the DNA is TGCGCCAGCAGCTTGGGTCAGTACTCCGGGGAGCTGTTTTTT. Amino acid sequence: CASSLGQYSGELFF.

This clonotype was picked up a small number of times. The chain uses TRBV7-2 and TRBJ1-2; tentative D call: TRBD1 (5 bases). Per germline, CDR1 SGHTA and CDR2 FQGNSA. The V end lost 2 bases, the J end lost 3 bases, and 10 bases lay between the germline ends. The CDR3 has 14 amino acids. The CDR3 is CASSLQGSDYGYTF. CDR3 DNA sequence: TGTGCCAGCAGCTTACAGGGATCGGACTATGGCTACACCTTC.

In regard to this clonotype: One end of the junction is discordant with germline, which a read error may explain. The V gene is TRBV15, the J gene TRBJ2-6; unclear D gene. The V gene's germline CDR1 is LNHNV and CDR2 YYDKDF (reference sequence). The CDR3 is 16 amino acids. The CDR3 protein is CATRRDGTSGANVLTF. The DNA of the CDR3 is TGTGCCACCAGAAGAGATGGTACCTCTGGGGCCAACGTCCTGACTTTC.

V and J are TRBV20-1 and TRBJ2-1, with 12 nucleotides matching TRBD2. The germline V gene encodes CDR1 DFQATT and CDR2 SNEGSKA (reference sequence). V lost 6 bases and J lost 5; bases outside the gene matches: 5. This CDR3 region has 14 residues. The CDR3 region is CSAQLAGGNNEQFF. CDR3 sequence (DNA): TGCAGTGCGCAACTAGCGGGAGGTAACAATGAGCAGTTCTTC.

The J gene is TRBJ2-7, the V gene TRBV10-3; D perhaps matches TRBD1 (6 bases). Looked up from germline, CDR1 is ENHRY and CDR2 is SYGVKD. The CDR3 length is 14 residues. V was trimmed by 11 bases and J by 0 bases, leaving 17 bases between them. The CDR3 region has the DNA TGTGCCTCACAGGGCAGGAGCTTCTCCTACGAGCAGTACTTC. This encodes CASQGRSFSYEQYF.

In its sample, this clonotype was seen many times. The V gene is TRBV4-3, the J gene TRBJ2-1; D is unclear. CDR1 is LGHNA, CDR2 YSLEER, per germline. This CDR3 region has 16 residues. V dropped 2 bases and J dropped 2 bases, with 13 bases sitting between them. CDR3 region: CASSQNSRGTYNEQFF. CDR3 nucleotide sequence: TGCGCCAGCAGCCAAAACTCGCGCGGTACCTACAATGAGCAGTTCTTC.

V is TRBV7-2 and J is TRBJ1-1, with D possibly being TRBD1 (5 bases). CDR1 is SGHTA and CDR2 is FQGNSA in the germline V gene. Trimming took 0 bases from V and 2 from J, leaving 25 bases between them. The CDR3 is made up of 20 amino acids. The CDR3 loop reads CASSLAIFGFQGGVNTEAFF. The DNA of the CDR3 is TGTGCCAGCAGCTTAGCGATCTTCGGTTTCCAGGGAGGCGTCAACACTGAAGCTTTCTTT.

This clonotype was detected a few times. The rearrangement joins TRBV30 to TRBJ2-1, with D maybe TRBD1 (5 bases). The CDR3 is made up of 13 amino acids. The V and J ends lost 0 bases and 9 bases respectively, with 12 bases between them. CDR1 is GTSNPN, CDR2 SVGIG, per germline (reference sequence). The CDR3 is CAWSVVGDGEQFF. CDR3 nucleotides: TGTGCCTGGAGTGTCGTAGGGGATGGTGAGCAGTTCTTC.

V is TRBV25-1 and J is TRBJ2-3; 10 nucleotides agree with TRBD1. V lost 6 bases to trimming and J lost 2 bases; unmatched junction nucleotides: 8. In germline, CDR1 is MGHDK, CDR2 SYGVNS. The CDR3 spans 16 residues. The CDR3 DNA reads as TGTGCCAGCAGCCTCGGACAGGGGGGATTCACAGATACGCAGTATTTT. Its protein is CASSLGQGGFTDTQYF.

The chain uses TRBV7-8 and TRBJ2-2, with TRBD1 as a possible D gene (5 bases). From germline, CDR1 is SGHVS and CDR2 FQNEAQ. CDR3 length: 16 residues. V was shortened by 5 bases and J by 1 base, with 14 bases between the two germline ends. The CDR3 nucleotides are TGTGCCAGCAGCAAGGGGTCCCAGCTGAACACCGGGGAGCTGTTTTTT. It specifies CASSKGSQLNTGELFF.

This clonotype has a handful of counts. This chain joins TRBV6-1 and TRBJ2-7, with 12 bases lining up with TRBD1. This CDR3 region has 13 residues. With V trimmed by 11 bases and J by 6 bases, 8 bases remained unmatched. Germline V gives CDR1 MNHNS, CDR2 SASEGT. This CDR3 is CAGQGTGGPEQYF. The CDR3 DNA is TGTGCCGGCCAGGGGACAGGGGGCCCCGAGCAGTACTTC.

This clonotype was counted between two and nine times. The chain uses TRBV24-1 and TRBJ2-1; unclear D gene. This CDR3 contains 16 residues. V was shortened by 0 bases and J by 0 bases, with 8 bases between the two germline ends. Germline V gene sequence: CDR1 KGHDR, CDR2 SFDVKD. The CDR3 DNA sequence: TGTGCCACCAGTGATTTGCAGGATCCCTCCTACAATGAGCAGTTCTTC. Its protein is CATSDLQDPSYNEQFF.

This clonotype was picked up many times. This CDR3 is CASSEGTLFYEQYF. CDR3 coding DNA: TGTGCCAGCAGCGAGGGCACCTTATTCTACGAGCAGTACTTC. The chain combines TRBV9 with TRBJ2-7, with no clear D. V shed 3 bases and J shed 3 bases, with 13 bases lying between them. Germline values: CDR1 SGDLS, CDR2 YYNGEE. The CDR3 loop spans 14 amino acids.

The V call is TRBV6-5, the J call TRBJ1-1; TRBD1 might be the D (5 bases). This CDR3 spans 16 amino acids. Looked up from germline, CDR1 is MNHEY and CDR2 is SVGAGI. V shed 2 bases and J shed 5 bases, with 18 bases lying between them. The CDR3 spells CASSYQTTGGRTEAFF. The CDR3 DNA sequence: TGTGCCAGCAGTTACCAAACGACGGGGGGTAGAACTGAAGCTTTCTTT.

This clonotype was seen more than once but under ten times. CDR3 in DNA: TGTGCCAGTATGGCAGGGGGCCCTGGAGAGGGCGAGCAGTTCTTC. The encoded protein is CASMAGGPGEGEQFF. The chain carries TRBV6-1 and TRBJ2-1; 8 bases match TRBD1. After removal of 9 bases from V and 10 bases from J, the junction contained 17 bases not matched to a gene. Germline CDR1 is MNHNS and CDR2 is SASEGT. This CDR3 spans 15 amino acids.

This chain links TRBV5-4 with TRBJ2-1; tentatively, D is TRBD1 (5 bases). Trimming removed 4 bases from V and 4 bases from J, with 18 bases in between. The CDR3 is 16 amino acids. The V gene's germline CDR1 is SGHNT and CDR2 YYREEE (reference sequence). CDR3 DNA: TGTGCCAGCAGCAAGGAAAGGGGATCCCTTTACAATGAGCAGTTCTTC. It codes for CASSKERGSLYNEQFF.

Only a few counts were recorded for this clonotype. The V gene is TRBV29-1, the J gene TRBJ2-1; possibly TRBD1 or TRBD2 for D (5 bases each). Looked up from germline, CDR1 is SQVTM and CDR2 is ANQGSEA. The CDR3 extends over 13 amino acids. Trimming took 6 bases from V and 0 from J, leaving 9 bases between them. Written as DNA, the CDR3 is TGCAGCGTAACAGGACTCTCCTACAATGAGCAGTTCTTC. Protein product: CSVTGLSYNEQFF.